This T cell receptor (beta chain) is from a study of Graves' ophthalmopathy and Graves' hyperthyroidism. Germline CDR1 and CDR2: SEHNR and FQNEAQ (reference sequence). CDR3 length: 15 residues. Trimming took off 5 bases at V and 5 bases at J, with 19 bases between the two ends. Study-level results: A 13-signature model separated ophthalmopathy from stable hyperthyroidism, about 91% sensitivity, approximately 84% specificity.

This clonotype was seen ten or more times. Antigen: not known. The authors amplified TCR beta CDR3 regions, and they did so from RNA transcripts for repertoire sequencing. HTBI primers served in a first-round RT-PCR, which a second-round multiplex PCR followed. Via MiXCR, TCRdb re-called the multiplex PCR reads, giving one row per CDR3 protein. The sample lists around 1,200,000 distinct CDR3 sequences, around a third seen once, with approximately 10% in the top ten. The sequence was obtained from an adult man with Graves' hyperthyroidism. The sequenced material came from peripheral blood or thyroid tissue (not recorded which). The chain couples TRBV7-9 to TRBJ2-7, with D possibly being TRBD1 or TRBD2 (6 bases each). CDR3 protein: CASSHMTAGGDEQYF. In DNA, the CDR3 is TGTGCCAGCAGCCACATGACAGCCGGGGGCGACGAGCAGTACTTC.